The 14 T cell receptor beta chains given below trace back to one sample, sequenced in a study of Ad26.COV2.S vaccination and SARS-CoV-2 variants. Treatment indicated: some 20 received Ad26.COV2.S at low or high dose, single or two shots; about 5 received placebo; per-sample allocation not given. Collection of samples fell on day 63 after the first vaccine or placebo injection. Method: immunoSEQ multiplex PCR; TCRdb's copy keeps in-frame clones and lacks some. The profile covers about 400,000 clones, with 80% to 90% appearing a single time and just under 7.5% taken by the ten largest. Sample: peripheral blood, taken in a trial of Ad26.COV2.S vaccine versus placebo. Receptors originate from a person aged 18-65 years who received the Ad26.COV2.S COVID-19 vaccine or a placebo.

V and J are TRBV7-2 and TRBJ1-2; 7 positions agree with TRBD1. Germline-derived CDR1 and CDR2 are SGHTA and FQGNSA. The CDR3 runs to 15 residues. V shed 3 bases and J 4 bases; nucleotides not matched to a gene: 8. CDR3 residues: CASSFQGGGSYGYTF. CDR3 sequence (DNA): TGTGCCAGCAGCTTTCAAGGAGGGGGCTCCTATGGCTACACCTTC.

The chain is built from TRBV15 and TRBJ2-3; possible D gene TRBD1, 6 bases. Germline V gene lookup returns CDR1 LNHNV and CDR2 YYDKDF (reference sequence). V lost 0 bases to trimming and J lost 9 bases, with 7 bases between them. The CDR3 totals 12 residues. CDR3 coding DNA: TGTGCCACCAGCAGAGATACAGGGACGCAGTATTTT. This encodes CATSRDTGTQYF.

V and J are TRBV7-3 and TRBJ2-2; D may be TRBD2 (5 bases). CDR1 and CDR2 (germline): SGHTA, FQGTGA. The CDR3 is 12 residues long. The V and J ends lost 1 base and 9 bases respectively, with 6 bases between them. CDR3 amino acids: CASSLSGRELFF. The DNA for the CDR3 is TGTGCCAGCAGCTTAAGCGGGCGGGAGCTGTTTTTT.

V and J are TRBV6-5 and TRBJ1-1; no clear D gene. CDR1 and CDR2 (germline): MNHEY, SVGAGI. Trimming cost V 8 bases and J 3 bases, with 19 bases left between them. The CDR3 covers 15 residues. The CDR3 sequence: CASPQRSAEDTEAFF. The CDR3 DNA reads TGTGCCAGCCCCCAACGGTCCGCCGAGGACACTGAAGCTTTCTTT.

This chain links TRBV7-9 with TRBJ1-1; D not resolved. The germline CDR1 and CDR2 sequences are SEHNR and FQNEAQ (reference sequence). V dropped 5 bases and J dropped 1 base, with 11 bases sitting between them. The CDR3 consists of 14 residues. The CDR3 is CASSPVRRNTEAFF. As DNA, the CDR3 is TGTGCCAGCAGCCCCGTTAGGAGGAACACTGAAGCTTTCTTT. The full variable domain, rest sourced from reference TRBV7-9 and TRBJ1-1, is DTGVSQNPRHKITKRGQNVTFRCDPISEHNRLYWYRQTLGQGPEFLTYFQNEAQLEKSRLLSDRFSAERPKGSFSTLEIQRTEQGDSAMYLCASSPVRRNTEAFFGQGTRLTVV.

This chain connects TRBV7-6 to TRBJ2-7; 7 bases map to TRBD1. The V gene end was trimmed by 3 bases and the J gene end by 6 bases; junction bases not matched to a gene: 8. The CDR3 has 14 amino acids. Germline loops: CDR1 SGHVS, CDR2 FNYEAQ. The CDR3 DNA sequence: TGTGCCAGCAGCTTTTCCAACAGGGGTGGCGAGCAGTACTTC. It encodes CASSFSNRGGEQYF.

This rearrangement joins TRBV5-6 to TRBJ2-3; D tentatively fits TRBD1 or TRBD2 (5 bases each). The CDR3 spans 14 residues. Deletions cut 4 bases from V and 9 bases from J, with 18 bases between. The V gene's germline CDR1 is SGHDT and CDR2 YYEEEE. As DNA, the CDR3 is TGTGCCAGCAGCCCGGGGCGGCCCCAGGCGACGCAGTATTTT. This gives the protein CASSPGRPQATQYF. The full variable domain, with the rest looked up from reference TRBV5-6 and TRBJ2-3, is DAGVTQSPTHLIKTRGQQVTLRCSPKSGHDTVSWYQQALGQGPQFIFQYYEEEERQRGNFPDRFSGHQFPNYSSELNVNALLLGDSALYLCASSPGRPQATQYFGPGTRLTVL.

The V and J genes are TRBV11-3 and TRBJ1-1; a possible D gene is TRBD1 (5 bases). The CDR3 is 14 residues long. Trimming left V 1 base short and J 7 bases short, with 13 bases between. In germline, CDR1 is SGHNT, CDR2 YENEEA. CDR3 residues: CASSLAAGLSEAFF. CDR3 nucleotides: TGTGCCAGCAGCTTAGCGGCAGGGCTGAGTGAAGCTTTCTTT.

The sample holds one count of this clone. V and J are TRBV11-3 and TRBJ1-3, with unresolved D. V was clipped by 3 bases and J by 3 bases, with 9 bases between them. The CDR3 totals 14 residues. CDR1 SGHNT and CDR2 YENEEA come from the germline V gene. The CDR3 protein is CASSLGSLGNTIYF. In nucleotides, the CDR3 is TGTGCCAGCAGCTTGGGGAGCCTTGGAAACACCATATATTTT.

This sequence joins TRBV5-1 and TRBJ1-4; D is uncertain. Germline V CDR1 and CDR2: SGHRS, YFSETQ. The CDR3 is made up of 15 amino acids. V lost 2 bases to trimming and J lost 3 bases, with 11 bases between them. The CDR3 DNA reads as TGCGCCAGCAGCTTATTATCGGGTTCTAATGAAAAACTGTTTTTT. Encoded protein: CASSLLSGSNEKLFF.

This clone has only a few counts. The chain couples TRBV2 to TRBJ1-2, with no clear D. Between the trimmed V and J ends, which lost 7 bases and 5 bases, there was a span of 5 bases. This CDR3 spans 10 amino acids. CDR1 and CDR2 (germline): SNHLY, FYNNEI. The CDR3 DNA follows: TGTGCCAGCAAGAATTATGGCTACACCTTC. It codes for CASKNYGYTF.

The chain recombines TRBV5-1 with TRBJ2-4; D is uncertain. The CDR3 sequence is 14 residues long. The germline V gene encodes CDR1 SGHRS and CDR2 YFSETQ. The V end was cut by 5 bases, the J end by 0 bases, with 9 bases between. The CDR3 sequence: CASRDVLAKNIQYF. The CDR3 nucleotides are TGCGCCAGCAGAGACGTGCTAGCCAAAAACATTCAGTACTTC. Filled out from reference TRBV5-1 and TRBJ2-4, the complete variable domain reads KAGVTQTPRYLIKTRGQQVTLSCSPISGHRSVSWYQQTPGQGLQFLFEYFSETQRNKGNFPGRFSGRQFSNSRSEMNVSTLELGDSALYLCASRDVLAKNIQYFGAGTRLSVL.

The CDR3 bases are TGTGCCAGCAGTTTCGCGGGGGAACACCGCGAGCAGTACTTC. Amino acid sequence: CASSFAGEHREQYF. The V and J genes are TRBV27 and TRBJ2-7; 7 nucleotides match TRBD2. Germline V CDR1 and CDR2: MNHEY, SMNVEV (reference sequence). V lost 3 bases to trimming and J lost 6 bases; unmatched junction nucleotides: 8. The length of the CDR3 is 14 residues.

The V gene is TRBV6-5, the J gene TRBJ2-7; no clear D gene. Trimming left V 6 bases short and J 5 bases short, with 8 bases between. Germline V gene data show CDR1 as MNHEY and CDR2 as SVGAGI. This CDR3 is 11 amino acids long. CDR3: CASRVLDEQYF. Here the CDR3 DNA reads TGTGCCAGCAGGGTTCTCGACGAGCAGTACTTC.